This TCR beta chain was profiled in a study of neurological immune-mediated disorders. With regard to this clonotype: Its antigen is not known. This clone may be a read error of a much larger clone one base away.

Documented time point: longitudinal time-point 1 (baseline). Preparation of the unsorted libraries drew on 2 million PBMCs stored at -80 C. This CDR3 has 11 amino acids. CDR1 is SEHNR and CDR2 is FQNEAQ in the germline V gene (reference sequence). Study-wide findings and caveats: In HTLV-1-associated myelopathy, TCR clonal expansion was greatest, whereas multiple sclerosis had the least, falling below healthy controls.

MiXCR, applied by TCRdb to the 5' RACE reads, yields one record per CDR3 protein. The sample records around 71,000 distinct CDR3 sequences, roughly an eighth being singletons. Sequencing input: PBMCs. The V and J genes are TRBV7-9 and TRBJ1-1, with TRBD1 matching 7 bases. The clonotype was recovered from a female donor with HTLV-1-associated myelopathy (HAM/TSP). The CDR3: CANSPDREAFF. DNA for the CDR3: TGTGCCAACAGCCCGGACAGGGAAGCTTTCTTT.